Detailed here is one T cell receptor (beta chain). Its antigen is not identified. Data came from immunoSEQ multiplex PCR; TCRdb stores just in-frame clones and leaves some out. The data contain some 130,000 clones, 85% to 95% of them seen just once; the ten biggest clones take up roughly 3.5%. Germline-derived CDR1 and CDR2 are LNHDA and SQIVND (reference sequence). This CDR3 comprises 17 residues. The V segment lost 5 bases and the J segment 1 base; nucleotides outside the gene matches: 12. The data were obtained in a study of graft-versus-host responses after intestinal transplantation. Study-level background: Every one of the recipients received anti-thymocyte globulin induction and afterwards took tacrolimus and steroids for around 3 years. Study results and limitations: Within the allografts of patients who had graft-donor T cell macrochimerism, graft-versus-host to host-versus-graft clonal ratios were high.

V is TRBV19 and J is TRBJ1-2; 8 bases agree with TRBD1. This TCR was recovered from a human donor who received an intestinal transplant. Sample: unstimulated CD8+ T cells sorted from spleen or lymph node cells, taken before intestinal transplant. This chain's CDR3 is CASSPKTGVFNNYGYTF. In DNA form, the CDR3 reads TGTGCCAGTAGTCCGAAGACAGGGGTTTTTAATAACTATGGCTACACCTTC.